This TCR beta chain derives from a study of shared clonotypes between healthy human individuals. The length of the CDR3 is 17 residues. In germline, CDR1 is SGHTA, CDR2 FQGNSA. Losses at the gene ends were 6 bases for V and 6 bases for J; bases not matched to a gene: 13. Donors comprised healthy HIV-negative adults lacking recent acute infections or vaccinations. The donor cohort consisted entirely of Caucasian adults residing in Nashville, Tennessee. Unsorted material relied on approximately 89 million PBMCs as the source of genomic DNA. Each subset's genomic DNA was split evenly across several immunoSEQ plates. Profiling relied on immunoSEQ multiplex PCR, and the TCRdb table lists in-frame clones only, not all of them. The sample consists of roughly 500,000 clones, about 78% of them appearing once.

Sequencing was done on a sample of PBMCs. The chain is built from TRBV7-2 and TRBJ2-2; TRBD2 aligns across 10 bases. The receptor's source is a woman in her thirties or forties in good health. Some clones in this sample may be carry-over from other donors' samples. CDR3 loop: CASRANLRTSGPGELFF. The DNA of the CDR3 is TGTGCCAGCAGGGCCAACCTCCGGACTAGCGGTCCCGGGGAGCTGTTTTTT.